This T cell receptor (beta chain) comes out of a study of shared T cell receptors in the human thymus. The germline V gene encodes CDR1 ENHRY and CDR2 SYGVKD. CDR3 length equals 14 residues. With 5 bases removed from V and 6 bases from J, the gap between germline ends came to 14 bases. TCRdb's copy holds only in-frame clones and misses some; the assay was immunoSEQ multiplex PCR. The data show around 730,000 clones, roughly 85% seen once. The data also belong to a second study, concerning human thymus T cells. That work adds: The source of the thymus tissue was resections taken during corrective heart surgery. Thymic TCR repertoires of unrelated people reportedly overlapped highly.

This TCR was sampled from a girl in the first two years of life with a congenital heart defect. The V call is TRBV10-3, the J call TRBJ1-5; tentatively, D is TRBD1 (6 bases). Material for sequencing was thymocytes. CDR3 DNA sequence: TGTGCCATCAGTTCAAGGGGGTCAGGTCAGCCCCAGCATTTT. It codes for CAISSRGSGQPQHF.